Listed below are T cell receptor beta chains from one sample, sequenced in a study of blood T cell repertoires in COVID-19. The table came from immunoSEQ multiplex PCR; TCRdb's copy has only in-frame clones and leaves some out. Here the sample spans about 13,000 clones, approximately 91% being singletons. Sample: peripheral blood. These receptors all come from a human donor in a cohort sampled during active COVID-19. CDR3s include the opening cysteine and the closing phenylalanine or tryptophan. A D gene is named only where the DNA matches it firmly. A clone size is listed for some rows: how often the clone was seen (once, few, many), or a class if it is expanded.

d_call: TRBD2
clone_size: NA
v_call: TRBV4-3
j_call: TRBJ2-1
cdr3_nt: TGCGCCAGCAGCCAAGACCTAGCGGGCTCCTACAATGAGCAGTTCTTC
cdr3_aa: CASSQDLAGSYNEQFF

d_call: NA
clone_size: NA
v_call: TRBV11-2
j_call: TRBJ2-6
cdr3_nt: TGTGCCAGCCGATCCCTTAGGGGGGGATTTGGGGCCAACGTCCTGACTTTC
cdr3_aa: CASRSLRGGFGANVLTF

d_call: TRBD2
clone_size: NA
v_call: TRBV18
j_call: TRBJ2-1
cdr3_nt: TGTGCCAGCTCCCCAAGACTAGCGAGACGGTACAATGAGCAGTTCTTC
cdr3_aa: CASSPRLARRYNEQFF

d_call: TRBD2
clone_size: NA
v_call: TRBV10-3
j_call: TRBJ2-5
cdr3_nt: TGTGCCATCAGGGGACTAGCTGGGGAGACCCAGTACTTC
cdr3_aa: CAIRGLAGETQYF

d_call: NA
clone_size: NA
v_call: TRBV11-3
j_call: TRBJ1-2
cdr3_nt: TGTGCCAGCAGCTCGGAGGGGCGCATAAATGGCTACACCTTC
cdr3_aa: CASSSEGRINGYTF

d_call: NA
clone_size: NA
v_call: TRBV14
j_call: TRBJ2-7
cdr3_nt: TGTGCCAGCAGCCAAGGAGCTGGAGGCTTAGCCTACGAGCAGTACTTC
cdr3_aa: CASSQGAGGLAYEQYF

d_call: NA
clone_size: NA
v_call: TRBV19
j_call: TRBJ2-3
cdr3_nt: TGTGCCACTTCCTGGGACGGGAGAACGCAGTATTTT
cdr3_aa: CATSWDGRTQYF

d_call: NA
clone_size: NA
v_call: TRBV18
j_call: TRBJ1-5
cdr3_nt: TGTGCCAGCTCACCAATGAGTGATCAGCCCCAGCATTTT
cdr3_aa: CASSPMSDQPQHF

d_call: TRBD1
clone_size: NA
v_call: TRBV3-1/TRBV3-2
j_call: TRBJ1-4
cdr3_nt: TGTGCCAGCAGCCCTCGATTGGCAGGGGGGAATGAAAAACTGTTTTTT
cdr3_aa: CASSPRLAGGNEKLFF

d_call: TRBD1
clone_size: NA
v_call: TRBV30
j_call: TRBJ1-1
cdr3_nt: TGTGCCTGGGACAGGGGGATGAACACTGAAGCTTTCTTT
cdr3_aa: CAWDRGMNTEAFF

d_call: NA
clone_size: NA
v_call: TRBV5-1
j_call: TRBJ2-5
cdr3_nt: TGCGCCAGCAGCTCCCCCCAGGGGACGGAAGAGACCCAGTACTTC
cdr3_aa: CASSSPQGTEETQYF

d_call: NA
clone_size: NA
v_call: TRBV10-3
j_call: TRBJ2-5
cdr3_nt: TGTGCCATCAGTGAGTCGGGGGGAGAGACCCAGTACTTC
cdr3_aa: CAISESGGETQYF

d_call: NA
clone_size: NA
v_call: TRBV19
j_call: TRBJ2-1
cdr3_nt: TGTGCCAGTAGTATAGGTAGCGGCAATGAGCAGTTCTTC
cdr3_aa: CASSIGSGNEQFF

d_call: TRBD1
clone_size: NA
v_call: TRBV7-8
j_call: TRBJ2-7
cdr3_nt: TGTGCCAGCAGCTTACCTCCCGGACAGGGAGCCTACGAGCAGTACTTC
cdr3_aa: CASSLPPGQGAYEQYF

d_call: TRBD1
clone_size: NA
v_call: TRBV9
j_call: TRBJ1-1
cdr3_nt: TGTGCCAGCAGCCCCGGGACAGGTTTGTCTGAAGCTTTCTTT
cdr3_aa: CASSPGTGLSEAFF

d_call: NA
clone_size: few
v_call: TRBV4-3
j_call: TRBJ1-2
cdr3_nt: TGCGCCAGCAGCCAAGAGGAGGGGATTAACTATGGCTACACCTTC
cdr3_aa: CASSQEEGINYGYTF

d_call: TRBD2
clone_size: NA
v_call: TRBV9
j_call: TRBJ2-1
cdr3_nt: TGTGCCAGCAGCGTAAGATCGGGGGGGCACAATGAGCAGTTCTTC
cdr3_aa: CASSVRSGGHNEQFF

d_call: TRBD2
clone_size: NA
v_call: TRBV10-1
j_call: TRBJ2-1
cdr3_nt: TGCGCCAGCAGTTTTCGGACTAGCGGGACCGCGATCGATGAGCAGTTCTTC
cdr3_aa: CASSFRTSGTAIDEQFF

d_call: TRBD1
clone_size: once
v_call: TRBV15
j_call: TRBJ1-5
cdr3_nt: TGTGCCACCAGCAGAGGATCCAATACAGGGGACGCCAATCAGCCCCAGCATTTT
cdr3_aa: CATSRGSNTGDANQPQHF

d_call: TRBD2
clone_size: NA
v_call: TRBV4-3
j_call: TRBJ2-3
cdr3_nt: TGCGCCAGCAGCCAAGATTGGGGACTAGCGGGGGCTGGCGCGGATACGCAGTATTTT
cdr3_aa: CASSQDWGLAGAGADTQYF

d_call: TRBD1
clone_size: NA
v_call: TRBV9
j_call: TRBJ2-5
cdr3_nt: TGTGCCAGCAGCGTAGGGACAGGACGACAGACCCAGTACTTC
cdr3_aa: CASSVGTGRQTQYF

d_call: NA
clone_size: NA
v_call: TRBV18
j_call: TRBJ1-5
cdr3_nt: TGTGCCAGCTCACCGCGGGGGGACAATCAGCCCCAGCATTTT
cdr3_aa: CASSPRGDNQPQHF

d_call: NA
clone_size: NA
v_call: TRBV29-1
j_call: TRBJ2-1
cdr3_nt: TGCAGCGTTGAAACCGGGATCCCCTACAATGAGCAGTTCTTC
cdr3_aa: CSVETGIPYNEQFF

d_call: TRBD1
clone_size: NA
v_call: TRBV6-5
j_call: TRBJ2-7
cdr3_nt: TGTGCCAGCAGGAGACAGGGATCGTACGAGCAGTACTTC
cdr3_aa: CASRRQGSYEQYF

d_call: TRBD1
clone_size: NA
v_call: TRBV30
j_call: TRBJ1-1
cdr3_nt: TGTGCCTGGACAGGGGGATTCAACACTGAAGCTTTCTTT
cdr3_aa: CAWTGGFNTEAFF

d_call: NA
clone_size: NA
v_call: TRBV9
j_call: TRBJ2-7
cdr3_nt: TGTGCCAGCAGCGCCCGATGGGAGACCTACGAGCAGTACTTC
cdr3_aa: CASSARWETYEQYF

d_call: NA
clone_size: once
v_call: TRBV5-6
j_call: TRBJ1-2
cdr3_nt: TGTGCCAGCAGCGGTGACTGGGACTATGGCTACACCTTC
cdr3_aa: CASSGDWDYGYTF

d_call: TRBD1
clone_size: NA
v_call: TRBV5-5
j_call: TRBJ1-2
cdr3_nt: TGTGCCAGCAGCTGGCCGACAGGGGGTCGATATGGCTACACCTTC
cdr3_aa: CASSWPTGGRYGYTF

d_call: NA
clone_size: NA
v_call: TRBV5-3
j_call: TRBJ1-2
cdr3_nt: TGTGCCAGAAGCTTCCCAGACTTTCGAGGAGACTACACCTTC
cdr3_aa: CARSFPDFRGDYTF

d_call: NA
clone_size: NA
v_call: TRBV6-5
j_call: TRBJ2-1
cdr3_nt: TGTGCCAGGGGGGGTAGCTCCTACAATGAGCAGTTCTTC
cdr3_aa: CARGGSSYNEQFF

d_call: NA
clone_size: NA
v_call: TRBV7-2
j_call: TRBJ1-2
cdr3_nt: TGTGCCAGCAGCTCCCCACAGGATAACCGACCTAACTATGGCTACACCTTC
cdr3_aa: CASSSPQDNRPNYGYTF

d_call: NA
clone_size: NA
v_call: TRBV19
j_call: TRBJ2-5
cdr3_nt: TGTGCCAGTATGTGGTCAGGGGAGATGGGGGAGACCCAGTACTTC
cdr3_aa: CASMWSGEMGETQYF

d_call: NA
clone_size: NA
v_call: TRBV19
j_call: TRBJ2-5
cdr3_nt: TGTGCCAGTACCCTCGGGGGATTAAGTGGGGGGACCCAGTACTTC
cdr3_aa: CASTLGGLSGGTQYF

d_call: NA
clone_size: NA
v_call: TRBV5-1
j_call: TRBJ2-7
cdr3_nt: TGCGCCAGCTTGAAGGGGGCCTACGAGCAGTACTTC
cdr3_aa: CASLKGAYEQYF

d_call: TRBD1
clone_size: NA
v_call: TRBV11-3
j_call: TRBJ1-6
cdr3_nt: TGTGCCAGCAGCTTAGAGGACAGGGGTAATTCACCCCTCCACTTT
cdr3_aa: CASSLEDRGNSPLHF

d_call: TRBD1
clone_size: NA
v_call: TRBV5-5
j_call: TRBJ1-1
cdr3_nt: TGTGCCAGCAGCTTGGAGACAGGGGGCTGGGACACTGAAGCTTTCTTT
cdr3_aa: CASSLETGGWDTEAFF

d_call: NA
clone_size: once
v_call: TRBV5-4
j_call: TRBJ2-5
cdr3_nt: TGTGCCAGCAGCTTGGGGCCTAGCCAAGAGACCCAGTACTTC
cdr3_aa: CASSLGPSQETQYF

d_call: TRBD1
clone_size: NA
v_call: TRBV5-8
j_call: TRBJ2-7
cdr3_nt: TGTGCCTTTCCAAAGAGGGACAGCCTATACGAGCAGTACTTC
cdr3_aa: CAFPKRDSLYEQYF

d_call: TRBD1
clone_size: NA
v_call: TRBV6-5
j_call: TRBJ1-1
cdr3_nt: TGTGCCAGCAGCAGCTCGACAGGGACTGAAGCTTTCTTT
cdr3_aa: CASSSSTGTEAFF

d_call: NA
clone_size: NA
v_call: TRBV5-1
j_call: TRBJ2-7
cdr3_nt: TGCGCCAGCAGCTCAGTGCCAGGGGCCTACGAGCAGTACTTC
cdr3_aa: CASSSVPGAYEQYF

d_call: TRBD1
clone_size: NA
v_call: TRBV7-2
j_call: TRBJ1-1
cdr3_nt: TGTGCCAGCGCAGGGACAGGGCGGAACACTGAAGCTTTCTTT
cdr3_aa: CASAGTGRNTEAFF

d_call: TRBD1
clone_size: NA
v_call: TRBV11-2
j_call: TRBJ1-1
cdr3_nt: TGTGCCAGTAACCGGGACAGGTCCACTGAAGCTTTCTTT
cdr3_aa: CASNRDRSTEAFF

d_call: NA
clone_size: NA
v_call: TRBV6-6
j_call: TRBJ1-5
cdr3_nt: TGTGCCAGCAGTTACAGGGGTGGCAATCAGCCCCAGCATTTT
cdr3_aa: CASSYRGGNQPQHF

d_call: TRBD2
clone_size: NA
v_call: TRBV7-2
j_call: TRBJ2-7
cdr3_nt: TGTGCCAGCAGCGTACCGAGGGACGGGGGGGATTACGAGCAGTACTTC
cdr3_aa: CASSVPRDGGDYEQYF

d_call: NA
clone_size: once
v_call: TRBV6-5
j_call: TRBJ1-2
cdr3_nt: TGTGCCTCCCGCAGGGTGGGCTATGGCTACACCTTC
cdr3_aa: CASRRVGYGYTF

d_call: NA
clone_size: NA
v_call: TRBV6-5
j_call: TRBJ1-1
cdr3_nt: TGTGCCAGCAGTTACCGCGGATCTGAAGCTTTCTTT
cdr3_aa: CASSYRGSEAFF

d_call: TRBD2
clone_size: NA
v_call: TRBV5-1
j_call: TRBJ2-3
cdr3_nt: TGCGCCAGCAGCTTGGGACTAGCGGGGATCACAGATACGCAGTATTTT
cdr3_aa: CASSLGLAGITDTQYF

d_call: TRBD1
clone_size: NA
v_call: TRBV19
j_call: TRBJ1-2
cdr3_nt: TGTGCCAGCTTACAGGACAGGGATCATGGCTACACCTTC
cdr3_aa: CASLQDRDHGYTF

d_call: NA
clone_size: NA
v_call: TRBV5-4
j_call: TRBJ2-3
cdr3_nt: TGTGCCAGCCCAGGCGAGGGGGGGGCGTACACAGATACGCAGTATTTT
cdr3_aa: CASPGEGGAYTDTQYF

d_call: NA
clone_size: NA
v_call: TRBV6-6
j_call: TRBJ2-7
cdr3_nt: TGTGCCAGCAGTCCAGCCTACGAGCAGTACTTC
cdr3_aa: CASSPAYEQYF

d_call: NA
clone_size: NA
v_call: TRBV6-6
j_call: TRBJ1-2
cdr3_nt: TGTGCCAGCAGATCCGGGACAACCAGCTATGGCTACACCTTC
cdr3_aa: CASRSGTTSYGYTF

d_call: NA
clone_size: NA
v_call: TRBV7-2
j_call: TRBJ2-3
cdr3_nt: TGTGCCAGCAGCTTTCGACGGGGGGCTGCGCTCACAGATACGCAGTATTTT
cdr3_aa: CASSFRRGAALTDTQYF

d_call: NA
clone_size: NA
v_call: TRBV11-2
j_call: TRBJ1-2
cdr3_nt: TGTGCCAGCAGCCCCGGGAAGAACTATGGCTACACCTTC
cdr3_aa: CASSPGKNYGYTF

d_call: NA
clone_size: NA
v_call: TRBV6-1
j_call: TRBJ1-1
cdr3_nt: TGTGCCAGCAGTGAAGCGACGAGGCGGATGAACACTGAAGCTTTCTTT
cdr3_aa: CASSEATRRMNTEAFF

d_call: TRBD2
clone_size: NA
v_call: TRBV5-6
j_call: TRBJ2-7
cdr3_nt: TGTGCCAGCAGCTTGGCGGGGGGGTCCTACGAGCAGTACTTC
cdr3_aa: CASSLAGGSYEQYF

d_call: NA
clone_size: NA
v_call: TRBV5-1
j_call: TRBJ2-7
cdr3_nt: TGCGCCAGCAGCAAGGACAGTGCGACTTACGAGCAGTACTTC
cdr3_aa: CASSKDSATYEQYF

d_call: NA
clone_size: NA
v_call: TRBV19
j_call: TRBJ1-2
cdr3_nt: TGTGCCAGTAGTTGGCGGGGCGCTAGCTATGGCTACACCTTC
cdr3_aa: CASSWRGASYGYTF

d_call: TRBD1
clone_size: NA
v_call: TRBV27
j_call: TRBJ1-1
cdr3_nt: TGTGCCAGCAGTGTACGACAGGGGGTGCGAGCTTTCTTT
cdr3_aa: CASSVRQGVRAFF

d_call: NA
clone_size: few
v_call: TRBV7-2
j_call: TRBJ1-4
cdr3_nt: TGTGCCAGCAGCGCAGGCCGGGGAAAACTGTTTTTT
cdr3_aa: CASSAGRGKLFF